The sample holds a few counts of the clone carrying this TCR beta chain. This table comes from immunoSEQ multiplex PCR, and its TCRdb copy is limited to in-frame clones, with some not included. The table lists about 75,000 clones, roughly 84% of them singletons, with approximately 16% in the top ten. V lost 6 bases and J 1 base, leaving 12 bases between the germline ends. This CDR3 region has 14 residues. CDR1 MGHRA and CDR2 YSYEKL come from the germline V gene. This sample is drawn from a study of control samples from healthy donors and cancer patients. V is TRBV4-1 and J is TRBJ1-1; D gene uncertain. Sequences were obtained from blood. The receptor comes from a man aged 45 to 65 in good health. CDR3 nucleotides: TGCGCCAGCAGGGGCGTCACCAAGAACACTGAAGCTTTCTTT. The encoded protein is CASRGVTKNTEAFF.